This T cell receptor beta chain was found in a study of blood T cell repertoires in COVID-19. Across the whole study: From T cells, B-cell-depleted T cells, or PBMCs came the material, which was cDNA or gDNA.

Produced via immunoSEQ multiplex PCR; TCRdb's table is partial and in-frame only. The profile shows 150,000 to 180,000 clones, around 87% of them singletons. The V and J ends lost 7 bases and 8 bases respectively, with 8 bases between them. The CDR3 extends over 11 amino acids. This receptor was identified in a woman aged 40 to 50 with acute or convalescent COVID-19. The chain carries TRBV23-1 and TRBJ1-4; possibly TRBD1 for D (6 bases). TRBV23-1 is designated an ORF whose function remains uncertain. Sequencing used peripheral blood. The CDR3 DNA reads TGCGCCAGCACAGGGGTGGAAAAACTGTTTTTT. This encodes CASTGVEKLFF.